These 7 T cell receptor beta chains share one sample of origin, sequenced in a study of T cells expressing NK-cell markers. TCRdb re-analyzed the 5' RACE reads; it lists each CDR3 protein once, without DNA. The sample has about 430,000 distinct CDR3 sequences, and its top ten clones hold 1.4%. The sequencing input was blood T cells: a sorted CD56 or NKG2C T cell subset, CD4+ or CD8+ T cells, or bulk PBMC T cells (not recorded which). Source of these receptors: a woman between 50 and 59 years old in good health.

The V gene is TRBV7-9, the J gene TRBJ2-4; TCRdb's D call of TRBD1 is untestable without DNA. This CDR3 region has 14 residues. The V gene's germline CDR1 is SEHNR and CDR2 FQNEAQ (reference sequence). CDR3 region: CASSLVQGLDIQYF.

Here the CDR3 reads CAISDLGTDSPDTGELFF. V usage is TRBV10-3 and J usage is TRBJ2-2; TCRdb proposes TRBD1, but this gene call is untestable without DNA. Germline assignment: CDR1 ENHRY and CDR2 SYGVKD. The CDR3 is 18 residues long.

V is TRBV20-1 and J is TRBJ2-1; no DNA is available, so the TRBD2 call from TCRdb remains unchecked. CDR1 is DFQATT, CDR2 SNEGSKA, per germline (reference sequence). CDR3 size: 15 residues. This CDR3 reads CSAAPGLAVYNEQFF.

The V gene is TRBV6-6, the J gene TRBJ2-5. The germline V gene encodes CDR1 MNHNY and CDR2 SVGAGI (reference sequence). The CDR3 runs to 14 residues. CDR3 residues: CASSSTVEVETQYF.

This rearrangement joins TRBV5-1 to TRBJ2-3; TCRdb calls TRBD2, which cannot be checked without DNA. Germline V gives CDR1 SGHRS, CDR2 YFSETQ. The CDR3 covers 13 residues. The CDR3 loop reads CASSRDSEDTQYF. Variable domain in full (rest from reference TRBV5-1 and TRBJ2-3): KAGVTQTPRYLIKTRGQQVTLSCSPISGHRSVSWYQQTPGQGLQFLFEYFSETQRNKGNFPGRFSGRQFSNSRSEMNVSTLELGDSALYLCASSRDSEDTQYFGPGTRLTVL.

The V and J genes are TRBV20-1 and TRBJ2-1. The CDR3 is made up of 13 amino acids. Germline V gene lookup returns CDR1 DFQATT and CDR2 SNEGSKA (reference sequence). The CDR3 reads CSAPSVGTDEQFF.

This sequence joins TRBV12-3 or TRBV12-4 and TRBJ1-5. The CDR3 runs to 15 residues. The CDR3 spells CASSPRGVGQQPQHF.